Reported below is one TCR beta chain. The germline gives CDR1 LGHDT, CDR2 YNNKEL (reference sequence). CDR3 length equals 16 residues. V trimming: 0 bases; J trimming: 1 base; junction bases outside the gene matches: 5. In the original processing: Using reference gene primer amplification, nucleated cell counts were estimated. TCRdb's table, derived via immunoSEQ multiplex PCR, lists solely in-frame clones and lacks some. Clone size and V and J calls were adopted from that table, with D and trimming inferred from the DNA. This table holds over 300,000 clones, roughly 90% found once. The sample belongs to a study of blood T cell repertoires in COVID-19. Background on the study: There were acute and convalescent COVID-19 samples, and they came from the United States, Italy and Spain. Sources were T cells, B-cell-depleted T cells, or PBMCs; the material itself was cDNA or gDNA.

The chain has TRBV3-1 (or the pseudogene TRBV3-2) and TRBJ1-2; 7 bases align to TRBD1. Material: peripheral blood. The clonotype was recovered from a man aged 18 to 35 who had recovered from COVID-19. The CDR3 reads CASSQDKTGDNYGYTF. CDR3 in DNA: TGTGCCAGCAGCCAAGATAAAACAGGGGATAACTATGGCTACACCTTC.